This T cell receptor (beta chain) is drawn from a study of graft-versus-host responses after intestinal transplantation. Study information: Anti-thymocyte globulin induction, then tacrolimus and steroids for approximately 3 years, went to all recipients.

Worth noting for this clone: Its antigen is not known. This sample also contains other DNA sequences that code for the same CDR3.

Method: immunoSEQ multiplex PCR; TCRdb's copy keeps in-frame clones and lacks some. The table records about 26,000 clones, roughly 82% of them present only once. Regarding the study as a whole: GvH clones were found in recipient marrow; some appeared first in ileum or blood. Researchers found peak circulating GvH clone levels linked to early post-transplant HvG declines.

CDR3 length: 15 residues. Germline CDR1 reads MNHNY; CDR2 reads SVGAGI (reference sequence). Trimming removed 2 bases from V and 4 bases from J; junction bases left unmatched: 6. The source of this sequence is a human donor who received an intestinal transplant. The V and J genes are TRBV6-6 and TRBJ2-5; 8 nucleotides line up with TRBD1. Sequences were derived from unstimulated CD4+ T cells sorted from spleen or lymph node cells, sampled before intestinal transplant. The chain's CDR3 is CASSYGPGGAETQYF. CDR3 nucleotide sequence: TGTGCCAGCAGTTACGGTCCAGGGGGCGCAGAGACCCAGTACTTC.